These 6 T cell receptor beta chains came from one sample sequenced in a study of blood T cell repertoires in COVID-19. Sequencing used immunoSEQ multiplex PCR; TCRdb keeps in-frame clones, though not all of them. The sample shows approximately 170,000 clones, around 87% of them seen only once. The sequenced material came from peripheral blood. The receptors here all came from a woman of 80 years or more with COVID-19, enrolled during active disease.

The CDR3 is CASSLRGANTEAFF. The DNA for the CDR3 is TGTGCCAGCAGCTTACGAGGCGCGAACACTGAAGCTTTCTTT. The V call is TRBV7-3, the J call TRBJ1-1; D ambiguous. CDR1 is SGHTA, CDR2 FQGTGA, per germline. This CDR3 region has 14 residues. V was trimmed by 2 bases and J by 1 base, leaving 8 bases between them.

The chain employs TRBV19 and TRBJ2-2, with TRBD2 matching 9 bases. V gave up 6 bases and J gave up 6 bases; unmatched junction bases: 11. CDR1 and CDR2 (germline): LNHDA, SQIVND (reference sequence). The CDR3 is made up of 16 amino acids. This CDR3 is CASSLGRIAGAGELFF. Here the CDR3 DNA reads TGTGCCAGTAGCCTCGGCAGGATAGCGGGAGCCGGGGAGCTGTTTTTT.

V usage is TRBV28 and J usage is TRBJ1-2, with a weak D call TRBD1 (5 bases). With 5 bases removed from V and 2 bases from J, the gap between germline ends came to 9 bases. CDR3 length: 13 amino acids. CDR1 MDHEN and CDR2 SYDVKM come from the germline V gene. This chain's CDR3 is CASSAAGNYGYTF. As DNA, the CDR3 is TGTGCCAGCAGTGCGGCAGGGAACTATGGCTACACCTTC.

This clone has a single count. This chain uses TRBV6-2 or TRBV6-3 with TRBJ1-5; 8 bases fit TRBD1. Germline lookup yields CDR1 MNHEY and CDR2 SVGEGT. J gave up 3 bases and V 3 bases, and 4 bases lay outside the gene matches. The CDR3 has 15 amino acids. The CDR3: CASSYYRGVNQPQHF. DNA for the CDR3: TGTGCCAGCAGTTATTACAGGGGGGTCAATCAGCCCCAGCATTTT.

The rearrangement links TRBV7-8 to TRBJ2-2; 8 nucleotides match TRBD2. This CDR3 has 16 residues. Trimming removed 0 bases from V and 0 bases from J; junction bases left unmatched: 0. CDR1 is SGHVS, CDR2 FQNEAQ, per germline. As DNA, the CDR3 is TGTGCCAGCAGCTTAGCTAGCGGGACGAACACCGGGGAGCTGTTTTTT. This encodes CASSLASGTNTGELFF.

V usage is TRBV5-1 and J usage is TRBJ2-1, with 8 nucleotides matching TRBD1. In germline, CDR1 is SGHRS, CDR2 YFSETQ. Losses at the gene ends were 3 bases for V and 3 bases for J; bases not matched to a gene: 5. CDR3 length equals 15 residues. CDR3 nucleotides: TGCGCCAGCAGCTGGGGGACAGGAGGCTACAATGAGCAGTTCTTC. This sequence encodes CASSWGTGGYNEQFF.